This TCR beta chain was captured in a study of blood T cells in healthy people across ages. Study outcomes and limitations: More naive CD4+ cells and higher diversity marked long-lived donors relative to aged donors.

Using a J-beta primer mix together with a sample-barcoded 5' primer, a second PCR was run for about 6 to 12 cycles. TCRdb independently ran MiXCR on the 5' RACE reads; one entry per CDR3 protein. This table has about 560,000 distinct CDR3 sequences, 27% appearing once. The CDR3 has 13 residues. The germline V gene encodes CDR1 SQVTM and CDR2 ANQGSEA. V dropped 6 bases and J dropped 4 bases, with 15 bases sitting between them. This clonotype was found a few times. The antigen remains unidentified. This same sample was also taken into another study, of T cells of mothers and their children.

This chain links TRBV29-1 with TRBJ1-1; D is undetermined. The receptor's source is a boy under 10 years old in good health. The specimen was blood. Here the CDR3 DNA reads TGCAGCGTGTGGAGGGCGCGGGGCACTGAAGCTTTCTTT. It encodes CSVWRARGTEAFF.